What follows describes a single T cell receptor beta chain. Original processing notes: Amplification with reference gene primers provided the estimates of nucleated cell counts. Produced via immunoSEQ multiplex PCR; TCRdb's table is partial and in-frame only. V and J calls and clone size are those listed in that table; D and trimming were worked out from the DNA. The sample has over 150,000 clones; around nine tenths are singletons. These data come from a study of blood T cell repertoires in COVID-19. Study-wide context: From the United States, Italy and Spain came samples of acute and convalescent COVID-19. PBMCs, B-cell-depleted T cells, or T cells provided the cDNA or gDNA that made up the material.

Germline V gives CDR1 SGHNT, CDR2 YYREEE (reference sequence). This CDR3 is 16 amino acids long. V shed 3 bases and J shed 7 bases, with 22 bases lying between them. Sequencing used peripheral blood. The TCR originated in a man aged 45-65 years who had recovered from COVID-19. This chain joins TRBV5-4 and TRBJ2-5, with a weak D call TRBD2 (6 bases). CDR3 sequence (DNA): TGTGCCAGCAGCTCCTGGGAGGCTAGCCGTGGTGGGACCCAGTACTTC. This sequence encodes CASSSWEASRGGTQYF.